This T cell receptor (beta chain) originates from a study of response to subunit inactivated influenza vaccine. TCRdb recomputed calls from the RT-PCR reads with MiXCR, one row per CDR3 protein. The sample has 750,000 to 850,000 distinct CDR3 sequences; about 18% are singletons. Study-level findings and limits: Seasonal influenza vaccination, on each occasion, was suggested by the authors to recruit few new T cells.

Of note for this clonotype: Its antigen is unknown.

CDR1 is DFQATT, CDR2 SNEGSKA, per germline (reference sequence). The V and J ends lost 3 bases and 8 bases respectively, with 13 bases between them. There are 12 residues in the CDR3. The chain links TRBV20-1 to TRBJ1-1, with a possible D match to TRBD1 (5 bases). The origin of this receptor is a man aged 45-65 years who received an inactivated influenza vaccine. The specimen was PBMCs from blood, collected 5 days after vaccination. This CDR3 reads CSASWGEGEAFF. The CDR3 bases are TGCAGTGCTAGTTGGGGGGAGGGGGAAGCTTTCTTT.